This T cell receptor beta chain was sequenced in a study of blood T cell repertoires in COVID-19. Study overall: Researchers got acute and convalescent COVID-19 samples from the United States, Italy and Spain.

The authors' processing: Reference gene primers were amplified, and this amplification served to estimate nucleated cell counts. The method was immunoSEQ multiplex PCR; TCRdb's version includes in-frame clones alone and lacks a portion of them. The V and J calls and the clone size are those of that table, but D and trimming were determined from the DNA. Of approximately 260,000 clones listed, around 84% are singletons. V lost 5 bases, J lost 5 bases, and 6 bases stayed unmatched. Germline loops: CDR1 SGHTA, CDR2 FQGNSA. The CDR3 sequence is 14 residues long. The chain carries TRBV7-2 and TRBJ2-3, with 8 bases aligning to TRBD1. The sequenced sample consisted of PBMCs or T cells enriched from blood (not recorded which). The sequence came from a man aged 30 to 45 with acute COVID-19. CDR3 in DNA: TGTGCCAGCAGCCCGACAGGGGCGGTAGATACGCAGTATTTT. This gives the protein CASSPTGAVDTQYF.